This entry lists 19 T cell receptor beta chains sequenced from one sample in a study of blood T cell repertoires in COVID-19. The method was immunoSEQ multiplex PCR; TCRdb's version includes in-frame clones alone and lacks a portion of them. The table has approximately 61,000 clones, roughly 80% seen once. The sequenced sample was peripheral blood. These receptors were taken from a man in his fifties with COVID-19, enrolled during active disease.

This rearrangement joins TRBV11-2 to TRBJ2-1; TRBD1 matches 7 bases. Germline V gene sequence: CDR1 SGHAT, CDR2 FQNNGV. V trimming: 5 bases; J trimming: 4 bases; junction bases outside the gene matches: 5. CDR3 length: 14 amino acids. The CDR3 DNA reads as TGTGCCAGCAGCCCCGGGACAGTTTACAATGAGCAGTTCTTC. This sequence encodes CASSPGTVYNEQFF.

The CDR3 here is CASSQDPGGEPQHF. CDR3 DNA sequence: TGCGCCAGCAGCCAAGATCCGGGGGGAGAGCCCCAGCATTTT. The chain is built from TRBV4-1 and TRBJ1-5, with TRBD1 as a possible D gene (5 bases). CDR1 is MGHRA and CDR2 is YSYEKL in the germline V gene. The CDR3 is made up of 14 amino acids. With 0 bases removed from V and 8 bases from J, the gap between germline ends came to 11 bases.

The chain combines TRBV2 with TRBJ1-5, with 7 bases identical to TRBD1. J lost 11 bases, V lost 5 bases, and 6 bases had no gene match. The CDR3 sequence is 12 residues long. CDR1 SNHLY and CDR2 FYNNEI come from the germline V gene. The CDR3 is CASSLTGVSQHF. Written as DNA, the CDR3 is TGTGCCAGCAGTCTCACAGGGGTGTCCCAGCATTTT.

The gene calls are TRBV29-1 and TRBJ1-3; TRBD1 is a possible D gene (5 bases). The CDR3 spans 13 residues. Trimming took off 1 base at V and 3 bases at J, with 7 bases between the two ends. Germline-derived CDR1 and CDR2 are SQVTM and ANQGSEA. This chain's CDR3 is CSVEGGGGNTIYF. In nucleotides, the CDR3 is TGCAGCGTTGAAGGGGGCGGTGGAAACACCATATATTTT.

The genes are TRBV7-9 and TRBJ2-1; D call uncertain. The germline V and J ends were trimmed by 5 bases and 10 bases, with 18 bases remaining between them. The CDR3 covers 14 residues. Germline CDR1 reads SEHNR; CDR2 reads FQNEAQ (reference sequence). CDR3 DNA: TGTGCCAGCAGCCTTCTTGCAGGATCCGGCGAGCAGTTCTTC. Translated, it gives CASSLLAGSGEQFF. Full variable domain (missing parts from reference TRBV7-9 and TRBJ2-1): DTGVSQNPRHKITKRGQNVTFRCDPISEHNRLYWYRQTLGQGPEFLTYFQNEAQLEKSRLLSDRFSAERPKGSFSTLEIQRTEQGDSAMYLCASSLLAGSGEQFFGPGTRLTVL.

The rearrangement uses TRBV4-1 and TRBJ1-2; TRBD1 might be the D (5 bases). The germline gives CDR1 MGHRA, CDR2 YSYEKL. Between the trimmed V and J ends, which lost 1 base and 7 bases, there was a span of 13 bases. The CDR3 is made up of 14 amino acids. The CDR3 region is CASSQATGFSGYTF. In DNA form, the CDR3 reads TGCGCCAGCAGCCAAGCTACAGGTTTCTCTGGCTACACCTTC.

The rearrangement links TRBV5-1 to TRBJ2-2, with 11 bases fitting TRBD2. From germline, CDR1 is SGHRS and CDR2 YFSETQ. The V gene end was trimmed by 5 bases and the J gene end by 9 bases; junction bases not matched to a gene: 9. There are 15 residues in the CDR3. CDR3 residues: CASRSGTSGSWELFF. CDR3 coding DNA: TGCGCCAGCAGATCCGGGACTAGCGGTTCCTGGGAGCTGTTTTTT.

The rearrangement joins TRBV5-1 to TRBJ2-1; TRBD2 aligns across 14 bases. The germline V gene encodes CDR1 SGHRS and CDR2 YFSETQ. J lost 2 bases, V lost 4 bases, and 5 bases had no gene match. CDR3 size: 17 residues. The CDR3: CASSGGTSGRTYNEQFF. The CDR3 coding sequence is TGCGCCAGCAGCGGTGGGACTAGCGGGAGAACCTACAATGAGCAGTTCTTC.

The chain is built from TRBV6-2 or TRBV6-3 and TRBJ2-1; TRBD2 agrees at 8 bases. The junction had 8 bases not matched to a gene; V was cut back by 4 bases and J by 6 bases. The CDR3 totals 15 residues. Germline V lookup: CDR1 MNHEY, CDR2 SVGEGT. CDR3 amino acids: CASSSAGLGSNEQFF. The CDR3 coding sequence is TGTGCCAGCAGTTCAGCGGGACTAGGGTCCAATGAGCAGTTCTTC.

The rearrangement uses TRBV28 and TRBJ1-5; maybe TRBD1 (5 bases). Germline values: CDR1 MDHEN, CDR2 SYDVKM. The CDR3 contains 16 residues. V lost 8 bases and J lost 1, with 18 bases in between. The CDR3 spells CASGHRGGASNQPQHF. The CDR3 DNA is TGTGCCAGCGGGCACCGGGGAGGGGCGAGCAATCAGCCCCAGCATTTT.

The CDR3 protein is CATSSPRQSNEKLFF. CDR3 nucleotide sequence: TGTGCCACCAGCAGTCCGAGACAGAGTAATGAAAAACTGTTTTTT. This chain uses TRBV15 with TRBJ1-4, with D possibly matching TRBD1 (5 bases). Germline values: CDR1 LNHNV, CDR2 YYDKDF (reference sequence). V was pared by 3 bases and J by 4 bases, with 12 bases between. The CDR3 is 15 amino acids.

V and J are TRBV7-2 and TRBJ1-2; 7 bases align to TRBD1. Per the germline V gene, CDR1 is SGHTA and CDR2 is FQGNSA. J was trimmed by 5 bases and V by 2 bases; bases with no gene match: 8. This CDR3 is built from 15 residues. The CDR3 protein is CASSLRGTEGYGYTF. The CDR3 region has the DNA TGTGCCAGCAGCTTACGGGGGACAGAAGGTTATGGCTACACCTTC.

The chain uses TRBV28 and TRBJ1-5; the match to TRBD1 covers 11 bases. V lost 5 bases to trimming and J lost 5 bases; unmatched junction nucleotides: 8. The CDR3 covers 16 residues. CDR1 and CDR2 from the germline V gene are MDHEN and SYDVKM. CDR3 coding DNA: TGTGCCAGCAGTGGTCCGGGACAGGGGGTTTATCAGCCCCAGCATTTT. This codes for CASSGPGQGVYQPQHF.

A single count supports this clone. J is TRBJ2-7 and V is TRBV27; D may be TRBD1 (5 bases). In germline, CDR1 is MNHEY, CDR2 SMNVEV (reference sequence). The CDR3 spans 17 residues. Between the trimmed V and J ends, which lost 0 bases and 2 bases, there was a span of 17 bases. The CDR3 loop is CASSLSPGRVKTYEQYF. Written as DNA, the CDR3 is TGTGCCAGCAGTTTATCCCCGGGCAGGGTGAAAACCTACGAGCAGTACTTC.

The genes are TRBV5-1 and TRBJ2-7, with TRBD1 matching over 7 bases. The V gene's germline CDR1 is SGHRS and CDR2 YFSETQ. The CDR3 is 15 amino acids. J gave up 5 bases and V 4 bases, and 12 bases lay outside the gene matches. Here the CDR3 DNA reads TGCGCCAGCAGCCCACCTACAGGGGACGGCCACGAGCAGTACTTC. Translating gives CASSPPTGDGHEQYF.

This clone was observed once. The CDR3 protein is CASSQGPDRPSNTEAFF. CDR3 nucleotides: TGTGCCAGCAGCCAGGGGCCGGACAGGCCCTCGAACACTGAAGCTTTCTTT. V usage is TRBV5-4 and J usage is TRBJ1-1; 7 bases line up with TRBD1. This CDR3 spans 17 amino acids. Germline loops: CDR1 SGHNT, CDR2 YYREEE (reference sequence). V was clipped by 4 bases and J by 1 base; unmatched bases: 13.

This clone was seen a single time. The CDR3 loop is CASSPRRGNSPLHF. The CDR3 nucleotides read TGTGCCAGCAGCCCTAGGCGGGGAAATTCACCCCTCCACTTT. J is TRBJ1-6 and V is TRBV3-1 (or the pseudogene TRBV3-2); D uncertain. V shed 4 bases and J shed 7 bases, with 11 bases lying between them. The CDR3 sequence is 14 residues long. Germline CDR1 LGHDT, CDR2 YNNKEL (reference sequence).

The chain links TRBV7-8 to TRBJ2-3; TRBD2 agrees at 10 bases. The length of the CDR3 is 15 residues. J lost 3 bases, V lost 6 bases, and 6 bases had no gene match. Germline lookup yields CDR1 SGHVS and CDR2 FQNEAQ. This CDR3 reads CASRPSGSRTDTQYF. In DNA, the CDR3 is TGTGCCAGCAGGCCTAGCGGGAGTAGGACAGATACGCAGTATTTT.

This rearrangement joins TRBV6-5 to TRBJ1-6; no definite D call. The CDR3 totals 13 residues. V was clipped by 2 bases and J by 7 bases, with 6 bases between them. Germline-derived CDR1 and CDR2 are MNHEY and SVGAGI. The CDR3 DNA reads TGTGCCAGCAGTTACGACACGAATTCACCCCTCCACTTT. Protein sequence: CASSYDTNSPLHF.